These T cell receptor beta chains were read from a single sample in a study of long-term antiretroviral therapy in people with HIV. Data came from immunoSEQ multiplex PCR; TCRdb stores just in-frame clones and leaves some out. The table has tens of thousands of clones, almost 85% seen once; the top ten hold 5.5% to 6%. The sample was unsorted PBMCs, taken 1.1 years before starting antiretroviral therapy. Receptor source: a woman younger than 45 with HIV. Both conserved end residues are part of each CDR3. A D gene is named only where the DNA matches it firmly. Only some rows state a clone size, as once, few, many or a class for expanded clones.

clone_size | d_call | j_call | v_call | cdr3_nt | cdr3_aa
NA | NA | TRBJ2-5 | TRBV7-9 | TGTGCCAGCAGCTTAGTCTCCGGACCCCCGGAGACCCAGTACTTC | CASSLVSGPPETQYF
NA | TRBD1 | TRBJ2-2 | TRBV5-6 | TGTGCCAGCAGCCTAGACAGGGGGCAGGACGGGGAGCTGTTTTTT | CASSLDRGQDGELFF
NA | NA | TRBJ2-2 | TRBV15 | TGTGCCACCAGCGAGGAAGCCGGGGAGCTGTTTTTT | CATSEEAGELFF
NA | NA | TRBJ1-1 | TRBV30 | TGTGCCTGGGGGTCATCCCACACTGAAGCTTTCTTT | CAWGSSHTEAFF
NA | NA | TRBJ1-2 | TRBV11-2 | TGTGCCAGCGCTACTACCGGGAGAAATTATGGCTACACCTTC | CASATTGRNYGYTF
few | NA | TRBJ2-7 | TRBV11-2 | TGTGCCAGCAGCTTAGGAGGAGTCGAGCAGTACTTC | CASSLGGVEQYF
NA | NA | TRBJ1-4 | TRBV7-9 | TGTGCCAGCAGCTTAGATGGCAGAGCTAATGAAAAACTGTTTTTT | CASSLDGRANEKLFF
once | NA | TRBJ1-1 | TRBV11-2 | TGTGCCAGCAGCTCCCCCGGGGCCAGGGGCACTGAAGCTTTCTTT | CASSSPGARGTEAFF
NA | TRBD1 | TRBJ1-2 | TRBV5-1 | TGCGCCAGCAGCTTGTGGGGACAGGGATGGGGCTACACCTTC | CASSLWGQGWGYTF
once | NA | TRBJ2-2 | TRBV2 | TGTGCCAGCAGTGAACGACAGCCGAACACCGGGGAGCTGTTTTTT | CASSERQPNTGELFF
NA | NA | TRBJ2-3 | TRBV6-6 | TGTGCCAGCAGCCTTCTCGGGGGTGGTCCTGCAGATACGCAGTATTTT | CASSLLGGGPADTQYF
NA | NA | TRBJ1-6 | TRBV5-1 | TGCGCCAGCAGCTTGGGAGGCGAAGGCGGTTCACCCCTCCACTTT | CASSLGGEGGSPLHF
NA | NA | TRBJ1-5 | TRBV19 | TGTGCCAGTAGGTCACACATAGGGGGAAGCAATCAGCCCCAGCATTTT | CASRSHIGGSNQPQHF
NA | NA | TRBJ2-5 | TRBV9 | TGTGCCAGCAGCCCCGGCGTTTCAGATCAAGAGACCCAGTACTTC | CASSPGVSDQETQYF
few | NA | TRBJ1-6 | TRBV11-2 | TGTGCCAGCAGACCTCAGGGTAATTCACCCCTCCACTTT | CASRPQGNSPLHF
NA | NA | TRBJ2-7 | TRBV18 | TGTGCCAGCTCACCGGGAGGATACGAGCAGTACTTC | CASSPGGYEQYF
NA | NA | TRBJ2-1 | TRBV5-1 | TGCGCCAGCAGCTTGAGCTCCATTTACAATGAGCAGTTCTTC | CASSLSSIYNEQFF
once | TRBD1 | TRBJ1-2 | TRBV6-5 | TGTGCCAGCCGGCCACCCGGGACAGGAAACTATGGCTACACCTTC | CASRPPGTGNYGYTF
NA | NA | TRBJ1-5 | TRBV28 | TGTGCCAGCAGTTCCCCTTCCCCGGCAGGACCAAATCAGCCCCAGCATTTT | CASSSPSPAGPNQPQHF
once | TRBD1 | TRBJ1-5 | TRBV7-2 | TGTGCCAGCAACCGACAGGGGGAAGGTCAGCCCCAGCATTTT | CASNRQGEGQPQHF
few | NA | TRBJ1-5 | TRBV19 | TGTGCCAGTAGTATGGCCGTCAGGGCGAGCAATCAGCCCCAGCATTTT | CASSMAVRASNQPQHF
NA | NA | TRBJ1-2 | TRBV6-5 | TGTGCCAGCAGTTACGGGGACTATGGCTACACCTTC | CASSYGDYGYTF
NA | TRBD1 | TRBJ2-7 | TRBV30 | TGTGCCTTTGCGACAGGGACCTTCAACGAGCAGTACTTC | CAFATGTFNEQYF
NA | NA | TRBJ1-2 | TRBV14 | TGTGCCAGCAGCCGGGACATCTCAAACTATGGCTACACCTTC | CASSRDISNYGYTF
NA | NA | TRBJ1-5 | TRBV18 | TGTGCCAGCTCACCAAACGACCGGATTTATAGCAATCAGCCCCAGCATTTT | CASSPNDRIYSNQPQHF
NA | NA | TRBJ1-2 | TRBV7-6 | TGTGCCAGCAGCTTAGGTACGGGACCCGTAAACTATGGCTACACCTTC | CASSLGTGPVNYGYTF
NA | NA | TRBJ1-1 | TRBV6-1 | TGTGCCAGCAGTGACTGGTTTGAGGACACTGAAGCTTTCTTT | CASSDWFEDTEAFF
NA | NA | TRBJ1-2 | TRBV5-1 | TGCGCCAGCAGCTCGGAGGGAACAGGGACGGCCTATGGCTACACCTTC | CASSSEGTGTAYGYTF
NA | TRBD1 | TRBJ1-3 | TRBV6-6 | TGTGCCAGCAGAGGACAGGACTGGTTCTCTGGAAACACCATATATTTT | CASRGQDWFSGNTIYF
NA | TRBD1 | TRBJ1-1 | TRBV29-1 | TGCAGCGTTGAAATGAGGGGGCGGAGGACTGAAGCTTTCTTT | CSVEMRGRRTEAFF
once | NA | TRBJ2-5 | TRBV11-1 | TGTGCCAGCAGCTTAGATGGGAACGAAGAGACCCAGTACTTC | CASSLDGNEETQYF
NA | NA | TRBJ2-2 | TRBV9 | TGTGCCAGCAGCGTCGGTGGCACCGGGGAGCTGTTTTTT | CASSVGGTGELFF
NA | NA | TRBJ1-5 | TRBV25-1 | TGTGCCAGCAGTGACACCGGGGGCACCAATCAGCCCCAGCATTTT | CASSDTGGTNQPQHF
NA | NA | TRBJ2-2 | TRBV11-3 | TGTGCCAGCAGCTTATATTCGGGATCGGGCACCGGGGAGCTGTTTTTT | CASSLYSGSGTGELFF
NA | NA | TRBJ1-1 | TRBV6-1 | TGTGCCAGCAGTGAATTGCGGGGGGCTGAAGCTTTCTTT | CASSELRGAEAFF
NA | NA | TRBJ1-3 | TRBV9 | TGTGCCAGCAGCGCCGAGGGTAGCTCTGGAAACACCATATATTTT | CASSAEGSSGNTIYF
NA | TRBD1 | TRBJ1-2 | TRBV6-1 | TGTGCCACCACTCAGGACAGGGGACTTACGGGCTACACCTTC | CATTQDRGLTGYTF
NA | NA | TRBJ1-1 | TRBV7-3 | TGTGCCAGCAGCTTACTCTGGGGGCCGAACACTGAAGCTTTCTTT | CASSLLWGPNTEAFF
few | TRBD1 | TRBJ1-6 | TRBV5-1 | TGCGCCAGCAGCCCTGACAGGGATAATTCACCCCTCCACTTT | CASSPDRDNSPLHF
NA | TRBD1 | TRBJ1-2 | TRBV5-4 | TGTGCCAGCAGCGATAAACAGGGGGAAGGGTACTATGGCTACACCTTC | CASSDKQGEGYYGYTF
NA | NA | TRBJ2-6 | TRBV2 | TGTGCCAGCAATCCTTTCGGGCTCCTCTCTGGGGCCAACGTCCTGACTTTC | CASNPFGLLSGANVLTF
NA | NA | TRBJ1-1 | TRBV30 | TGTGCCTGGAGCCCGGGGGGTTCGACTGAAGCTTTCTTT | CAWSPGGSTEAFF
NA | NA | TRBJ1-6 | TRBV7-6 | TGTGCCAGCAGCTTTGGGAGCTCCTATAATTCACCCCTCCACTTT | CASSFGSSYNSPLHF
NA | NA | TRBJ2-1 | TRBV7-3 | TGTGCCAGCAGCTTGGACTCCTACAATGAGCAGTTCTTC | CASSLDSYNEQFF
NA | NA | TRBJ1-2 | TRBV5-6 | TGTGCCAGCAGCTTTGATAATACTAACTATGGCTACACCTTC | CASSFDNTNYGYTF
NA | NA | TRBJ2-7 | TRBV14 | TGTGCCAGCAGCCAAATCCGGCAGGGGGGCGAGCAGTACTTC | CASSQIRQGGEQYF
NA | NA | TRBJ2-2 | TRBV11-2 | TGTGCCAGCAGCGAGGGATTTACCGGGGAGCTGTTTTTT | CASSEGFTGELFF
NA | TRBD1 | TRBJ1-5 | TRBV2 | TGTGCCAGCAGTGAGGGGACAGGGAGAAGGTCCAATCAGCCCCAGCATTTT | CASSEGTGRRSNQPQHF